This T cell receptor (beta chain) was profiled in a study of T cell clonality in common variable immunodeficiency. This clone was detected ten times or more. With the read ending 3 residues before the CDR3 end, the germline J gene is used to fill in that end. The repertoire was sequenced with immunoSEQ multiplex PCR; TCRdb's copy has only in-frame clones and lacks some. The sample is made up of tens of thousands of clones, none counted only once. Most patients and controls had Caucasian heritage. There are 17 residues in the CDR3. Trimming at V came to 1 base and at J to 0 bases, leaving 5 bases not matched to a gene. Germline V gene sequence: CDR1 SGHRS, CDR2 YFSETQ.

This clonotype was sampled from a person aged 18 to 69 in good health. The chain combines TRBV5-1 with TRBJ2-1; TRBD2 matches at 9 bases. Sequencing was carried out using peripheral blood mononuclear cells. The sequenced part of the CDR3 DNA is TGCGCCAGCAGCTTGAGCGGGAGGCCTAGCTCCTACAATGAG. It codes for CASSLSGRPSSYNE. The whole CDR3 reads CASSLSGRPSSYNEQFF.